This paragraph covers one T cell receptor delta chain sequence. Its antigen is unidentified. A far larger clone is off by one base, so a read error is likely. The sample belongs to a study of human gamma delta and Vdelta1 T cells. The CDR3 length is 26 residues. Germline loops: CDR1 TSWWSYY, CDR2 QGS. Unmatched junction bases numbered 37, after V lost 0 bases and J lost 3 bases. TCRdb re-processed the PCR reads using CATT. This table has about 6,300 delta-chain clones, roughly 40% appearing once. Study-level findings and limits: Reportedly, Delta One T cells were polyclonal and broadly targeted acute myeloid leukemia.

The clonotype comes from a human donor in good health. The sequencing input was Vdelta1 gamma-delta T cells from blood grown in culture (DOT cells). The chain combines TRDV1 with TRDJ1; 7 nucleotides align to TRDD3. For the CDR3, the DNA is TGTGCTCTTGGGGAACTAAGGCGGCAGCAATTTCCTTCGATGTACTGGGGCCTCCACAACGCCGATAAACTCATCTTT. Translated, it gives CALGELRRQQFPSMYWGLHNADKLIF.